The entry below gives a single T cell receptor (beta chain) sequence along with its context. The antigen remains undetermined. Trimming removed 2 bases at V and 2 bases at J, with 7 bases between. CDR3 length: 14 residues. Per germline, CDR1 SEHNR and CDR2 FQNEAQ (reference sequence). The assay was immunoSEQ multiplex PCR, and TCRdb's table has in-frame clones only and misses some. The table shows about 60,000 clones, with 75% to 95% occurring only once. The record originates from a study of OX40 agonist ivuxolimab in advanced cancers. Study context: Patients were dosed with the agonistic anti-OX40 (CD134) antibody ivuxolimab. One patient with hepatocellular carcinoma and two with cutaneous melanoma, three in all, had partial responses. The study's findings and limits: Doses of 0.1 to 3.0 mg/kg were accompanied by clonal expansion of CD4+ and CD8+ blood T cells by week 6.

This TCR came from an adult with an advanced solid tumor such as melanoma, head and neck, liver or kidney cancer. The sample was CD4+ or CD8+ T cells sorted from blood, taken in a trial of the OX40 agonist ivuxolimab. The chain is built from TRBV7-9 and TRBJ2-1; perhaps TRBD2 as D (5 bases). CDR3 loop: CASSLTTTYNEQFF. CDR3 in DNA: TGTGCCAGCAGCTTAACGACTACCTACAATGAGCAGTTCTTC.